This entry lists 6 T cell receptor beta chains sequenced from one sample in a study of blood T cell repertoires in COVID-19. Here immunoSEQ multiplex PCR was the method, and the copy in TCRdb shows in-frame clones only, minus some. There are hundreds of thousands of clones in the sample; around 91% occur only once, and 1% to 1.3% lies in the top ten. Sequencing was carried out using PBMCs or T cells enriched from blood (not recorded which). Every receptor here comes from a man aged 25-45 years who had recovered from COVID-19.

This chain links TRBV7-9 with TRBJ2-1; TRBD2 might be the D (5 bases). V was shortened by 5 bases and J by 9 bases, with 11 bases between the two germline ends. Germline V gene data show CDR1 as SEHNR and CDR2 as FQNEAQ (reference sequence). This CDR3 has 12 residues. The CDR3, as DNA: TGTGCCAGCAGCATCGACTATGGTGAGCAGTTCTTC. Protein product: CASSIDYGEQFF.

The chain has TRBV18 and TRBJ2-7; D might be TRBD2 (5 bases). CDR3 length: 15 residues. Germline-derived CDR1 and CDR2 are KGHSH and LQKENI. V lost 3 bases and J 4 bases, leaving 16 bases between the germline ends. The DNA for the CDR3 is TGTGCCAGCTCACCGCTGGGAGCATCTAGTTACGAGCAGTACTTC. This encodes CASSPLGASSYEQYF.

This rearrangement joins TRBV27 to TRBJ1-5, with TRBD1 as a possible D gene (6 bases). Trimming cost V 1 base and J 4 bases, with 8 bases left between them. Germline-derived CDR1 and CDR2 are MNHEY and SMNVEV (reference sequence). This CDR3 comprises 14 residues. CDR3 sequence (DNA): TGTGCCAGCAGTTTATTGCAGGGGAATCAGCCCCAGCATTTT. Translated, it gives CASSLLQGNQPQHF.

The chain couples TRBV3-1 (or the pseudogene TRBV3-2) to TRBJ2-7; TRBD2 matches at 11 bases. The germline gives CDR1 LGHDT, CDR2 YNNKEL (reference sequence). J was trimmed by 3 bases and V by 3 bases; bases with no gene match: 4. The CDR3 has 15 residues. As DNA, the CDR3 is TGTGCCAGCAGCCACATAGCGGGAGGGATCTACGAGCAGTACTTC. Its translation is CASSHIAGGIYEQYF.

V is TRBV28 and J is TRBJ2-5; maybe TRBD1 (6 bases). V was pared by 2 bases and J by 4 bases, with 17 bases between. Germline-derived CDR1 and CDR2 are MDHEN and SYDVKM. The CDR3 runs 16 residues. In DNA form, the CDR3 reads TGTGCCAGCAGTTTACAGGGGAAAGTAGGGAGAGAGACCCAGTACTTC. This gives the protein CASSLQGKVGRETQYF.

The V call is TRBV15, the J call TRBJ2-5; the match to TRBD2 covers 7 bases. J gave up 3 bases and V 5 bases, and 12 bases lay outside the gene matches. This CDR3 spans 16 amino acids. The germline CDR1 and CDR2 sequences are LNHNV and YYDKDF (reference sequence). As DNA, the CDR3 is TGTGCCACCAGCCTTATGGGGGGTCTAGCGGAAGAGACCCAGTACTTC. Translating it yields CATSLMGGLAEETQYF.